This TCR beta chain appears in the sequencing data of a study of OX40 agonist ivuxolimab in advanced cancers. Overall study context: Among those treated, three patients had partial responses, one with hepatocellular carcinoma and two with cutaneous melanoma. The study, taken as a whole, reports: Part of the nonresponder group also had normalized T-cell clonal expansion that was low. Undetermined was the antigen specificity of the expanded peripheral T cells. CD4+ and CD8+ T cells in blood underwent clonal expansion by week 6 at 0.1 to 3.0 mg/kg.

In germline, CDR1 is SGHRS, CDR2 YFSETQ. There are 16 residues in the CDR3. The V gene lost 0 bases and the J gene lost 1 base, with 11 bases spanning the gap. Worth noting for this clone: No antigen is known for it.

Data came from immunoSEQ multiplex PCR; TCRdb stores just in-frame clones and leaves some out. The data contain over 70,000 clones, 86% of them singletons. The TCR originated in an adult with an advanced solid tumor such as melanoma, head and neck, liver or kidney cancer. The chain couples TRBV5-1 to TRBJ1-3; D not resolved. Material: CD4+ or CD8+ T cells sorted from blood, obtained in a trial of the OX40 agonist ivuxolimab. The CDR3 sequence is CASSLEGFLSGNTIYF. Written as DNA, the CDR3 is TGCGCCAGCAGCTTGGAAGGGTTCCTTTCTGGAAACACCATATATTTT.